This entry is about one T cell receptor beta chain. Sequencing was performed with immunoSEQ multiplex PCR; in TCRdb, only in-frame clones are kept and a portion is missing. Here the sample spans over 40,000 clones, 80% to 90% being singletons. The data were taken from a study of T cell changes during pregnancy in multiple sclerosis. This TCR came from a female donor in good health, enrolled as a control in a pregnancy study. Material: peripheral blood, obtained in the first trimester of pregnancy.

The CDR3 bases are TGTGCCAGCAGTTACGCCGACCGGAGCTCCTACGAGCAGTACTTC. It encodes CASSYADRSSYEQYF. The V gene is TRBV6-6, the J gene TRBJ2-7; no definite D call. The CDR3 consists of 15 residues. The germline V gene has CDR1 MNHNY and CDR2 SVGAGI (reference sequence). Between the trimmed V and J ends, which lost 2 bases and 0 bases, there was a span of 11 bases.